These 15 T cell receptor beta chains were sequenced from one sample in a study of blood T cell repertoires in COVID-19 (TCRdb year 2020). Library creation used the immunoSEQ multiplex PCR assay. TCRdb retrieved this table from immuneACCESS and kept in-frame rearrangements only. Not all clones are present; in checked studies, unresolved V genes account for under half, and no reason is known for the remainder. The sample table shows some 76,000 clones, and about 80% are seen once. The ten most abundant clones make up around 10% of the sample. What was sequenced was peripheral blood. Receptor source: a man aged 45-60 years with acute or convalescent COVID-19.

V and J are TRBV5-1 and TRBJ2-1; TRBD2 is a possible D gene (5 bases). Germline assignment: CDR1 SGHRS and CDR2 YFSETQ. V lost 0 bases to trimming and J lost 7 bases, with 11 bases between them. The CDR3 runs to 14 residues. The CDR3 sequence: CASSLGSGLNEQFF. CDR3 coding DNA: TGCGCCAGCAGCTTGGGATCGGGGTTGAATGAGCAGTTCTTC.

The CDR3 spells CSVEPGTVGETQYF. DNA for the CDR3: TGCAGCGTTGAGCCCGGGACAGTGGGAGAGACCCAGTACTTC. The V gene is TRBV29-1, the J gene TRBJ2-5; the match to TRBD1 covers 7 bases. J lost 4 bases, V lost 3 bases, and 8 bases had no gene match. Looked up from germline, CDR1 is SQVTM and CDR2 is ANQGSEA. The CDR3 spans 14 residues.

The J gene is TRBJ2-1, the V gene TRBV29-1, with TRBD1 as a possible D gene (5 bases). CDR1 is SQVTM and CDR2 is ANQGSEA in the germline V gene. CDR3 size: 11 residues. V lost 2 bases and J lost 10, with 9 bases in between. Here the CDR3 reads CSVELRTEQFF. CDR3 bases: TGCAGCGTTGAATTACGGACAGAGCAGTTCTTC.

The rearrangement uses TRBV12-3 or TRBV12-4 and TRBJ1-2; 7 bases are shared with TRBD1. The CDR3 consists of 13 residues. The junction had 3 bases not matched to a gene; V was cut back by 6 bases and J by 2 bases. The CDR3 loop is CASRRGQNYGYTF. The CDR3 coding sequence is TGTGCCAGCAGACGGGGACAGAACTATGGCTACACCTTC.

The CDR3, as DNA: TGTGCCAGCAGCTTGGAATCAGGGGGTAATTCACCCCTCCACTTT. Translating gives CASSLESGGNSPLHF. This rearrangement joins TRBV5-4 to TRBJ1-6; TRBD1 agrees at 7 bases. Germline values: CDR1 SGHNT, CDR2 YYREEE (reference sequence). The CDR3 loop spans 15 amino acids. Germline trimming cut 0 bases from V and 6 bases from J; bases unmatched to any gene: 3.

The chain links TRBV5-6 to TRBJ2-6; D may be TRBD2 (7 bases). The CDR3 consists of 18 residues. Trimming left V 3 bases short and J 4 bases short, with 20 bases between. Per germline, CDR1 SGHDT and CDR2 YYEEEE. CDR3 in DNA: TGTGCCAGCAGCTCTATCCCGGGGGGCTCCCCAGGGGCCAACGTCCTGACTTTC. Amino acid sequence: CASSSIPGGSPGANVLTF.

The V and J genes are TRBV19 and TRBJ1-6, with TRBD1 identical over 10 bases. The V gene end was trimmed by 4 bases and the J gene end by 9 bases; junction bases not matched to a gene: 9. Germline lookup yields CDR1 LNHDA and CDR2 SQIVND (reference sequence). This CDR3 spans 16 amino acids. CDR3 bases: TGTGCCAGTAGTACAATCTCCGGGACAGGGGTTTCACCCCTCCACTTT. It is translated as CASSTISGTGVSPLHF.

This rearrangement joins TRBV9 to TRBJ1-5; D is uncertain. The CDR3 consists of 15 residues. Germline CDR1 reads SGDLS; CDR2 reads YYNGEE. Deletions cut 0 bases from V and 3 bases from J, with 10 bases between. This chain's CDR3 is CASSVGSAVNQPQHF. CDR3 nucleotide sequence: TGTGCCAGCAGCGTAGGCAGCGCCGTCAATCAGCCCCAGCATTTT.

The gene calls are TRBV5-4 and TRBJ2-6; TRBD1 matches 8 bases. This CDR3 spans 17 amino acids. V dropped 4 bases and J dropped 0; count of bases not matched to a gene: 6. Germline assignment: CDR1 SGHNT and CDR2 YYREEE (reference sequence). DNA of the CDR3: TGTGCCAGCAGCCCTGGACAGGGCCGCTCTGGGGCCAACGTCCTGACTTTC. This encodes CASSPGQGRSGANVLTF.

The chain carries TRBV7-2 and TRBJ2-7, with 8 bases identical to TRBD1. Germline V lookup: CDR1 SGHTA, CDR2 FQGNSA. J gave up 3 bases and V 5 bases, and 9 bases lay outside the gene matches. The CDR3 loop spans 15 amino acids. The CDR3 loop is CASSIPRTGSYEQYF. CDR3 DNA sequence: TGTGCCAGCAGCATTCCCCGGACAGGGAGCTACGAGCAGTACTTC.

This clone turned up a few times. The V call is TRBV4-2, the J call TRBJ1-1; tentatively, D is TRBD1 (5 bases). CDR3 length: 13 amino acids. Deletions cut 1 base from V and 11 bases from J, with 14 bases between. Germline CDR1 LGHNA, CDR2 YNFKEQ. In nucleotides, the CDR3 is TGTGCCAGCAGCCAAGTTGTTACGGGGGGTGCTTTCTTT. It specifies CASSQVVTGGAFF.

CDR3 coding DNA: TGTGCCAGCAGTGAGCCAGGGCGTGGGGAGCAGTACTTC. Its translation is CASSEPGRGEQYF. V gene TRBV6-1 combines with J gene TRBJ2-7; TRBD1 is a possible D gene (5 bases). The CDR3 has 13 residues. Germline loops: CDR1 MNHNS, CDR2 SASEGT. Trimming stripped 3 bases from V and 7 bases from J, with 13 bases between.

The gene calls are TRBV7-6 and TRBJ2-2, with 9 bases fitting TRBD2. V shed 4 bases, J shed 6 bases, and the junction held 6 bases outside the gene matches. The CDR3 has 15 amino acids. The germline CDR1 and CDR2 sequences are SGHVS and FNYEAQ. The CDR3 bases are TGTGCCAGCAGCTATCCGGGACTAGCCTCCGGGGAGCTGTTTTTT. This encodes CASSYPGLASGELFF.

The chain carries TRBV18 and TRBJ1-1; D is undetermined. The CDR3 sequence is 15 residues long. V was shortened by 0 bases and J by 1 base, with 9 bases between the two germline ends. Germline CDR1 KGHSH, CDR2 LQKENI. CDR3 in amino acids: CASSPPFRRNTEAFF. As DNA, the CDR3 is TGTGCCAGCTCACCACCGTTCAGGCGGAACACTGAAGCTTTCTTT.

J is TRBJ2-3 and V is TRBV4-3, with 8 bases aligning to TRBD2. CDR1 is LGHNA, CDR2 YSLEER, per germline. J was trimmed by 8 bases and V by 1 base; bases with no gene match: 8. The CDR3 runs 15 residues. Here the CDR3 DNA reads TGCGCCAGCAGCCAAGCGGGGGGGAGGGCCGGTACGCAGTATTTT. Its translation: CASSQAGGRAGTQYF.